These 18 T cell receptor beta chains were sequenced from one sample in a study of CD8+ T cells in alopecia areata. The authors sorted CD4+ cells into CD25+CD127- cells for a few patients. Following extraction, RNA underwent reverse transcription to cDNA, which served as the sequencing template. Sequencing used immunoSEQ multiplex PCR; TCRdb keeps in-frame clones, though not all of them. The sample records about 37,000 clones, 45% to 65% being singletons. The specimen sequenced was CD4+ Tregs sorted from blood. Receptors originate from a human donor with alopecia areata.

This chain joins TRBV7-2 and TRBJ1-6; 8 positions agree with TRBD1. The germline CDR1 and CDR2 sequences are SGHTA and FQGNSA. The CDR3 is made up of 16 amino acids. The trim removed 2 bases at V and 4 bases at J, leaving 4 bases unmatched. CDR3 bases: TGTGCCAGCAGCTTAAGGACAGGGACTTATAATTCACCCCTCCACTTT. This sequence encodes CASSLRTGTYNSPLHF.

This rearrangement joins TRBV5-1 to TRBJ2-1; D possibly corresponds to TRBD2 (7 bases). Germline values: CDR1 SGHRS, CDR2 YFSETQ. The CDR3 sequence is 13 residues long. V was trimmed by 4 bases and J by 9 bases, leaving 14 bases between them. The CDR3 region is CASSLAGAGEQFF. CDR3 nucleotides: TGCGCCAGCAGCCTGGCGGGGGCCGGTGAGCAGTTCTTC. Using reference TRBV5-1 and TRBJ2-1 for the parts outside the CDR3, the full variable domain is KAGVTQTPRYLIKTRGQQVTLSCSPISGHRSVSWYQQTPGQGLQFLFEYFSETQRNKGNFPGRFSGRQFSNSRSEMNVSTLELGDSALYLCASSLAGAGEQFFGPGTRLTVL.

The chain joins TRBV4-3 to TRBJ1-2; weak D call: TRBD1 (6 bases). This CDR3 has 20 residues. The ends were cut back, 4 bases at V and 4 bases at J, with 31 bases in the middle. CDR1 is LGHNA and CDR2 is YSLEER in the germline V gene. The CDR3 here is CASSPRFITGGAPEIYGYTF. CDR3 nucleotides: TGCGCCAGCAGCCCCAGGTTCATTACGGGGGGGGCCCCTGAGATCTATGGCTACACCTTC.

CDR3 residues: CASSFGLAGRTGELFF. DNA of the CDR3: TGTGCCAGCAGCTTTGGACTAGCGGGGAGAACCGGGGAGCTGTTTTTT. The chain combines TRBV5-4 with TRBJ1-3; 12 bases line up with TRBD2. The DNA end is a closer match to TRBJ2-2, so the J assignment may be wrong. Germline loops: CDR1 SGHNT, CDR2 YYREEE (reference sequence). The CDR3 is 16 amino acids.

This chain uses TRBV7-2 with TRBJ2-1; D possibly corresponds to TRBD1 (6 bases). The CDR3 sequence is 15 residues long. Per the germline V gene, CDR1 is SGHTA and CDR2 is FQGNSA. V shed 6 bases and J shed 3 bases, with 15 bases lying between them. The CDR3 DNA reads TGTGCCAGCAGTTTACAGGGTCGCCTCTACAATGAGCAGTTCTTC. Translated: CASSLQGRLYNEQFF.

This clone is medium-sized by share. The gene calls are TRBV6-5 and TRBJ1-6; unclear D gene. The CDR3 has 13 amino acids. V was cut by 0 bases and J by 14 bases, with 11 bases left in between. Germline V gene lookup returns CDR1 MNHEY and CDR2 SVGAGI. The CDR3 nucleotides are TGTGCCAGCAGTTACTCGAACGGGAGATCCCTCCACTTT. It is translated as CASSYSNGRSLHF.

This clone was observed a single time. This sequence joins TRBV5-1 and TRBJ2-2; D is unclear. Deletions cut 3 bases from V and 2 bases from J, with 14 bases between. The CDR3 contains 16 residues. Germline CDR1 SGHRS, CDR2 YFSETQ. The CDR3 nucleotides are TGCGCCAGCAGCTATCGGGCAGCTAGAAACACCGGGGAGCTGTTTTTT. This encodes CASSYRAARNTGELFF.

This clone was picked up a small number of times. CDR3 DNA sequence: TGTGCCAGCAGCTTCCCGGGACTAGCGGGGAGTACTGGGGCCAACGTCCTGACTTTC. Protein: CASSFPGLAGSTGANVLTF. The V call is TRBV5-6, the J call TRBJ2-6, with TRBD2 matching 13 bases. The CDR3 runs 19 residues. The germline V gene has CDR1 SGHDT and CDR2 YYEEEE. The ends lost 2 bases at V and 2 bases at J; junction bases unmatched: 7.

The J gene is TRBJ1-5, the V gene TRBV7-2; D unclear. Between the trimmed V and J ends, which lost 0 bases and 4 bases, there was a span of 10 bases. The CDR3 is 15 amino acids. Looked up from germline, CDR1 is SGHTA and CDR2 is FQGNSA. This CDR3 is CASSLAPGTNQPQHF. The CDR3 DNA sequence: TGTGCCAGCAGCTTAGCGCCGGGTACTAATCAGCCCCAGCATTTT.

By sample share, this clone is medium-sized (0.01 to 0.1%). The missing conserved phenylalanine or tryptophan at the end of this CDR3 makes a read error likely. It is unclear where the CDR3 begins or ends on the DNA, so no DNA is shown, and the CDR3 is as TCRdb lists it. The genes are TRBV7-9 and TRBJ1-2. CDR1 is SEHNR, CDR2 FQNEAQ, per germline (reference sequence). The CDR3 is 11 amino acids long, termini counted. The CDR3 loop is CASSSLREPTL.

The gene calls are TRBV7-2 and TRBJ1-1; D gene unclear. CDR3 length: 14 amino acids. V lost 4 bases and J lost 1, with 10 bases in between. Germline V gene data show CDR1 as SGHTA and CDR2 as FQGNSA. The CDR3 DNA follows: TGTGCCAGCAGCTCTTACAGCGCGAACACTGAAGCTTTCTTT. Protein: CASSSYSANTEAFF.

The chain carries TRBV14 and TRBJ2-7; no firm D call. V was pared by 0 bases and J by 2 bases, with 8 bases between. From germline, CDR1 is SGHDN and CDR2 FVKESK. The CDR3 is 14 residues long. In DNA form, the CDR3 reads TGTGCCAGCAGCCAAGATCGTGGTCCCTACGAGCAGTACTTC. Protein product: CASSQDRGPYEQYF.

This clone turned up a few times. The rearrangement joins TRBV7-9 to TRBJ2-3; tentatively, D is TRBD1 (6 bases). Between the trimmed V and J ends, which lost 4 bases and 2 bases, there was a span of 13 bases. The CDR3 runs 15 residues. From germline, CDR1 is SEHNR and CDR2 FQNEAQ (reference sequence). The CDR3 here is CASSWSGAPTDTQYF. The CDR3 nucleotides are TGTGCCAGCAGCTGGTCAGGGGCTCCCACAGATACGCAGTATTTT. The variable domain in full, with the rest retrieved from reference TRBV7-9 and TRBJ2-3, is DTGVSQNPRHKITKRGQNVTFRCDPISEHNRLYWYRQTLGQGPEFLTYFQNEAQLEKSRLLSDRFSAERPKGSFSTLEIQRTEQGDSAMYLCASSWSGAPTDTQYFGPGTRLTVL.

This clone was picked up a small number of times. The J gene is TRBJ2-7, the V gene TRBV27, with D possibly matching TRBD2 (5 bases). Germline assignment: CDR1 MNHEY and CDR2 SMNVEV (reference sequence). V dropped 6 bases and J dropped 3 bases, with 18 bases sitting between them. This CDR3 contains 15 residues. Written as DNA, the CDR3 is TGTGCCAGCAGACGAACGCAACTAGGTTTCTACGAGCAGTACTTC. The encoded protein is CASRRTQLGFYEQYF.

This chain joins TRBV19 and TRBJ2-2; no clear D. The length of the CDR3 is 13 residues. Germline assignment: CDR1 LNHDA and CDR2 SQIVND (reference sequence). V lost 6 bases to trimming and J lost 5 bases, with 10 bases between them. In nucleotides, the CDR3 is TGTGCCAGTAGCTTGTCGTCGACCGGGGAGCTGTTTTTT. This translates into CASSLSSTGELFF.

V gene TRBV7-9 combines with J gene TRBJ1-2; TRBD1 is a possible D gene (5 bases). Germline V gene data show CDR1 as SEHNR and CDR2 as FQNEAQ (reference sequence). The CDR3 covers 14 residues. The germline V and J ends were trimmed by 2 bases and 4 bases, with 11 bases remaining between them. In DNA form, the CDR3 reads TGTGCCAGCAGCTTAAGGACCGGGGCCTATGGCTACACCTTC. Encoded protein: CASSLRTGAYGYTF.

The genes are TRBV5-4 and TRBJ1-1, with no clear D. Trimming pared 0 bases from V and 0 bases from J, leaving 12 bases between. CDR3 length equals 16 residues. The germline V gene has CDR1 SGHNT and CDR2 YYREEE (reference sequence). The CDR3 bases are TGTGCCAGCAGCTTGGAGCGGAGCCCAATGAACACTGAAGCTTTCTTT. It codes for CASSLERSPMNTEAFF.

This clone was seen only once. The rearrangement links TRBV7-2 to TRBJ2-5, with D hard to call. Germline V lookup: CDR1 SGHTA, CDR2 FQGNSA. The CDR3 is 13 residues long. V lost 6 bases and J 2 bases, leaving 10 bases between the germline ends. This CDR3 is CASSYAPQETQYF. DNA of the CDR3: TGTGCCAGCAGTTACGCGCCACAAGAGACCCAGTACTTC.